This T cell receptor beta chain was recorded in a study of T cells in Graves' hyperthyroidism and ophthalmopathy. Study information: Peripheral blood sampling occurred at initial diagnosis, before any treatment.

The sample holds many counts of this clonotype. Its antigen remains unidentified. Uncontrolled infections, other autoimmune diseases, pregnancy or lactation led to exclusion of patients. The PBMCs were sourced from fresh peripheral blood (about 10 ml). V was shortened by 2 bases and J by 6 bases, with 14 bases between the two germline ends. CDR3 length: 14 amino acids. Looked up from germline, CDR1 is SGHTA and CDR2 is FQGNSA. Researchers amplified the TCR beta CDR3 regions from RNA transcripts. The HTBI set primed first-round TCR CDR3 RT-PCR. TCRdb itself ran the multiplex PCR reads through MiXCR, one entry per CDR3 protein. The sample lists roughly 420,000 distinct CDR3 sequences, around 15% seen once, with about 4.9% in the top ten. Overall study results and limits: The blood repertoire included most of the expanded thyroid clonotypes above 0.001.

Sequencing input: blood. V and J are TRBV7-2 and TRBJ2-7; D could derive from TRBD1 or TRBD2 (5 bases each). This receptor was obtained from a woman in her late teens or twenties with Graves' hyperthyroidism. This CDR3 is CASSLFGTAREQYF. Here the CDR3 DNA reads TGTGCCAGCAGCTTATTCGGGACGGCGCGCGAGCAGTACTTC.